This TCR beta chain was sequenced in a study of blood T cell repertoires in COVID-19. Overall study: The United States, Italy and Spain were the sources of the acute and convalescent COVID-19 samples. PBMCs, B-cell-depleted T cells, or T cells were the source of the cDNA or gDNA that made up the material.

This table comes from immunoSEQ multiplex PCR, and its TCRdb copy is limited to in-frame clones, with some not included. The repertoire holds 250,000 or so clones, with approximately 89% as singletons. The origin of this receptor is a man aged 40-49 years with active or convalescent COVID-19. Input material: peripheral blood.

The CDR3 nucleotides read TGTGCCAGCAGCCCTCCGACAGGGAACACCGGGGAGCTGTTTTTT. Protein: CASSPPTGNTGELFF. This chain links TRBV9 with TRBJ2-2; TRBD1 is a possible D gene (6 bases). V lost 4 bases and J 1 base, leaving 11 bases between the germline ends. The CDR3 contains 15 residues. Germline V gene sequence: CDR1 SGDLS, CDR2 YYNGEE.